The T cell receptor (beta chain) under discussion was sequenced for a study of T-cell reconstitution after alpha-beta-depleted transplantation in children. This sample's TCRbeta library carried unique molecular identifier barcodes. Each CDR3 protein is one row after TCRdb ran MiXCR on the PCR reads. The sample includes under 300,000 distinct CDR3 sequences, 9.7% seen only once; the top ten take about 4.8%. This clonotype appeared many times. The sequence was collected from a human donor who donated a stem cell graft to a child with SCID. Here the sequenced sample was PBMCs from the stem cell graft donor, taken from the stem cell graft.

CDR3 loop: CASSRDDSPLHF. CDR3 in DNA: TGTGCCAGCAGTCGAGACGATTCACCCCTCCACTTT. The V and J genes are TRBV3-1 and TRBJ1-6; no clear D gene. The CDR3 consists of 12 residues. Trimming stripped 6 bases from V and 8 bases from J, with 8 bases between. The germline V gene encodes CDR1 LGHDT and CDR2 YNNKEL (reference sequence).